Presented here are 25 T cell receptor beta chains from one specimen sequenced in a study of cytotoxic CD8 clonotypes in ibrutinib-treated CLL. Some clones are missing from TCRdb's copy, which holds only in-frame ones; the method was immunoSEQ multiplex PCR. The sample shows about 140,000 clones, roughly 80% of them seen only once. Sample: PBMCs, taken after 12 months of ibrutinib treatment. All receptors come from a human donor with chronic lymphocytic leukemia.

CDR3: CASSIRTPNTIYF. The CDR3 DNA reads TGTGCCAGCTCTATCCGGACTCCCAACACCATATATTTT. The gene calls are TRBV28 and TRBJ1-3; no firm D call. This CDR3 is built from 13 residues. The V end lost 8 bases, the J end lost 7 bases, and 15 bases lay between the germline ends. From germline, CDR1 is MDHEN and CDR2 SYDVKM.

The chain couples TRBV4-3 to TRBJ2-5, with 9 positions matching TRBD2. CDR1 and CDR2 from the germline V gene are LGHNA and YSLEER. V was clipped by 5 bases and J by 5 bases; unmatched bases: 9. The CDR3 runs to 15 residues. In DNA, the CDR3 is TGCGCCAGCAGCGCGGTGCGGGAGGGCCTCGAGACCCAGTACTTC. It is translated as CASSAVREGLETQYF.

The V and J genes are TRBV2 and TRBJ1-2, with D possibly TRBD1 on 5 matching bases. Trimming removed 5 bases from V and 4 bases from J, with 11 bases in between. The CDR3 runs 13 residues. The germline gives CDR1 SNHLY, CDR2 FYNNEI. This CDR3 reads CASSRDGSYGYTF. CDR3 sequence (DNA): TGTGCCAGCAGTAGGGACGGCTCCTATGGCTACACCTTC.

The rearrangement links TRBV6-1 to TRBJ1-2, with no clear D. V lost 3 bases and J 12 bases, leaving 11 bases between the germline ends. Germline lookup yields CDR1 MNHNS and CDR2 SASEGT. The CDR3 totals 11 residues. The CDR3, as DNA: TGTGCCAGCAGTGACCCGCGTGGGGACACCTTC. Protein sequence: CASSDPRGDTF.

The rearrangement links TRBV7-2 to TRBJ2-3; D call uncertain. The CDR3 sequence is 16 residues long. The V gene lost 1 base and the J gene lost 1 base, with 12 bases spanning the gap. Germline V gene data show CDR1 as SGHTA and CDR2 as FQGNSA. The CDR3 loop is CASSLVVGVGTDTQYF. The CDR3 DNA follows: TGTGCCAGCAGCTTAGTAGTGGGTGTGGGCACAGATACGCAGTATTTT.

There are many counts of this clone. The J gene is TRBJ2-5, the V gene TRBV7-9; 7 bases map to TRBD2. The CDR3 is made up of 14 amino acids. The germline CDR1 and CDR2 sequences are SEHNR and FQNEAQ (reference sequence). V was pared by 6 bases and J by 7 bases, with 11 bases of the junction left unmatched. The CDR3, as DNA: TGTGCCAGCAGTTTTCACGGACTAGAAGTGACCCAGTACTTC. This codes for CASSFHGLEVTQYF.

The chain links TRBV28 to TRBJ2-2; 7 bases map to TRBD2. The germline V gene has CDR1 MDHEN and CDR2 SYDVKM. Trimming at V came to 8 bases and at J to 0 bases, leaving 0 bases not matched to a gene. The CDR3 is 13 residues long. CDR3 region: CASREANTGELFF. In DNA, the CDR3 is TGTGCCAGCCGGGAGGCGAACACCGGGGAGCTGTTTTTT.

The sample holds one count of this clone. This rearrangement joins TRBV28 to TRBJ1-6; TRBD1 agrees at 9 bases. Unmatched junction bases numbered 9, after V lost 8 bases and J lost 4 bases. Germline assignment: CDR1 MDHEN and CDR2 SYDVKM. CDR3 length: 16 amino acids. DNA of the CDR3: TGTGCCAGCGGGACCGGGACAGGGCCTTATAATTCACCCCTCCACTTT. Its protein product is CASGTGTGPYNSPLHF.

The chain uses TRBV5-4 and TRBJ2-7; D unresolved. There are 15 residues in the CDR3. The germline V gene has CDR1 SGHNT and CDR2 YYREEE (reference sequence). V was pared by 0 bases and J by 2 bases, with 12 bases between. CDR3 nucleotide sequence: TGTGCCAGCAGCTTGGTATCCGAGTCGACCTACGAGCAGTACTTC. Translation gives CASSLVSESTYEQYF.

The CDR3 loop reads CASSWNSNQPQHF. In nucleotides, the CDR3 is TGTGCCAGCAGTTGGAATAGCAATCAGCCCCAGCATTTT. The chain couples TRBV27 to TRBJ1-5, with D hard to call. Trimming removed 4 bases at V and 0 bases at J, with 4 bases between. Germline-derived CDR1 and CDR2 are MNHEY and SMNVEV (reference sequence). The CDR3 is 13 residues long.

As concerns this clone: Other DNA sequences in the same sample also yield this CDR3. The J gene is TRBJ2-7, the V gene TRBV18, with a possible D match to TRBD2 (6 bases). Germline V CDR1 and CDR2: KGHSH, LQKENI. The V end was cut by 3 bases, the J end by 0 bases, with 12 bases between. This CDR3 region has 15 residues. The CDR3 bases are TGTGCCAGCTCACCTTCTGCCGGGGGCTCCTACGAGCAGTACTTC. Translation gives CASSPSAGGSYEQYF. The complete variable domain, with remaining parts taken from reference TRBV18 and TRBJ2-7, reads NAGVMQNPRHLVRRRGQEARLRCSPMKGHSHVYWYRQLPEEGLKFMVYLQKENIIDESGMPKERFSAEFPKEGPSILRIQQVVRGDSAAYFCASSPSAGGSYEQYFGPGTRLTVT.

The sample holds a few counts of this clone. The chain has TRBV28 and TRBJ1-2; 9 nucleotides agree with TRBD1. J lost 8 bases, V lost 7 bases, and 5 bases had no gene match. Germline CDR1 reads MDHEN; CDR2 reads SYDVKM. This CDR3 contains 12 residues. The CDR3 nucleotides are TGTGCCAGCAACTCGGACAGGGGCGGCTACACCTTC. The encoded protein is CASNSDRGGYTF.

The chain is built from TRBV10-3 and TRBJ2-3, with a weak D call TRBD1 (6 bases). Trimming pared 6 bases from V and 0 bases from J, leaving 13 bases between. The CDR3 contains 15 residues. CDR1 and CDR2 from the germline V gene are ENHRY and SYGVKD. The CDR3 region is CAIRENRASTDTQYF. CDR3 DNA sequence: TGTGCCATCAGGGAAAACAGGGCAAGCACAGATACGCAGTATTTT.

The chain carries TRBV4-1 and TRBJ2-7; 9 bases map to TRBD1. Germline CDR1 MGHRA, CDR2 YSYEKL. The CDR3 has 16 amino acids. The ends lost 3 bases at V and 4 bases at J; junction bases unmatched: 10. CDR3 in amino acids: CASSQSRTGDYYEQYF. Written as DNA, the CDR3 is TGCGCCAGCAGCCAGTCGAGGACAGGGGACTATTACGAGCAGTACTTC.

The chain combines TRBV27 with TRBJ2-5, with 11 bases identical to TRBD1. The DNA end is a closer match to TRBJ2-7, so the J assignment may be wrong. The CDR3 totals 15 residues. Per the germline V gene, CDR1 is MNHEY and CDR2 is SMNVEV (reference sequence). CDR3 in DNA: TGTGCCAGCAGTCCGACCGGGACAGGGGGATACGAGCAGTACTTC. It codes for CASSPTGTGGYEQYF.

CDR3 loop: CASSLATAYEQYF. CDR3 DNA sequence: TGTGCCAGTAGTTTGGCTACCGCCTACGAGCAGTACTTC. V usage is TRBV19 and J usage is TRBJ2-7; D is unresolved. CDR1 is LNHDA, CDR2 SQIVND, per germline (reference sequence). The CDR3 has 13 residues. The ends were cut back, 5 bases at V and 2 bases at J, with 10 bases in the middle.

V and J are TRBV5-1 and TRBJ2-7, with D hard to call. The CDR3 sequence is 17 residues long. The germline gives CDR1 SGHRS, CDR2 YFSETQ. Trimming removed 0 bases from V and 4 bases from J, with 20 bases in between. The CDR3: CASSLAESRPSQYEQYF. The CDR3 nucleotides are TGCGCCAGCAGCTTGGCCGAATCCAGGCCCTCCCAGTACGAGCAGTACTTC.

The CDR3 protein is CASSFTSVGEQFF. As DNA, the CDR3 is TGTGCCAGCAGCTTTACTAGCGTGGGTGAGCAGTTCTTC. The chain combines TRBV7-2 with TRBJ2-1; 7 bases agree with TRBD2. The CDR3 loop spans 13 amino acids. Germline CDR1 reads SGHTA; CDR2 reads FQGNSA. V was pared by 3 bases and J by 9 bases, with 5 bases of the junction left unmatched. Full variable domain (missing parts from reference TRBV7-2 and TRBJ2-1): GAGVSQSPSNKVTEKGKDVELRCDPISGHTALYWYRQSLGQGLEFLIYFQGNSAPDKSGLPSDRFSAERTGGSVSTLTIQRTQQEDSAVYLCASSFTSVGEQFFGPGTRLTVL.

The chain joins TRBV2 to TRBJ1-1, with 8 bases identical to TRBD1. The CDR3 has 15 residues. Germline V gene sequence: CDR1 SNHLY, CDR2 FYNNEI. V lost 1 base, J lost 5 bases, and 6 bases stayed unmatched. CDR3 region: CASSEGQGLGTEAFF. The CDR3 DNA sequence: TGTGCCAGCAGTGAAGGACAGGGGTTAGGTACTGAAGCTTTCTTT.

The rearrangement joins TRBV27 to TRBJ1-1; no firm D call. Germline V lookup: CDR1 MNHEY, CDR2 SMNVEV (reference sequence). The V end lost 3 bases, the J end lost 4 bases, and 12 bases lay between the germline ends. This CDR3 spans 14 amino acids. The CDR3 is CASSFGVTATEAFF. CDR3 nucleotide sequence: TGTGCCAGCAGTTTCGGGGTGACCGCCACTGAAGCTTTCTTT.

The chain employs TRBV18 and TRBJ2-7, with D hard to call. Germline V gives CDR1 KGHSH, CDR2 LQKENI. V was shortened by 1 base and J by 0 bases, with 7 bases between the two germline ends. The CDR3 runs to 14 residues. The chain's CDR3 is CASSPLLSSYEQYF. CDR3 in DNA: TGTGCCAGCTCACCACTGTTGAGCTCCTACGAGCAGTACTTC.

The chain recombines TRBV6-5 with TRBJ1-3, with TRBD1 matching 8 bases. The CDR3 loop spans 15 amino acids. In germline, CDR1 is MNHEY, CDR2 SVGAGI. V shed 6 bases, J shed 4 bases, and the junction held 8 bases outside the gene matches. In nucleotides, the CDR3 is TGTGCCAGCAGCCCCCGTACAGGGGGAGGAAACACCATATATTTT. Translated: CASSPRTGGGNTIYF.

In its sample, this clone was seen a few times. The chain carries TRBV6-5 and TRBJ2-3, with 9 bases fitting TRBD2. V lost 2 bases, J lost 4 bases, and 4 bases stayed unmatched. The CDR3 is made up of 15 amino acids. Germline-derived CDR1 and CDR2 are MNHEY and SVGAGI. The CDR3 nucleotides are TGTGCCAGCAGTTACGGCGGGGGGGCCGCAGATACGCAGTATTTT. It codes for CASSYGGGAADTQYF.

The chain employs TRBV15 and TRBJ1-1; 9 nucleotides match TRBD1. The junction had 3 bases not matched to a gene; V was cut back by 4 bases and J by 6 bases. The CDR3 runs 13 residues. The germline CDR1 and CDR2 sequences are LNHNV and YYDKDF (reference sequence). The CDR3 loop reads CATSIQGAAEAFF. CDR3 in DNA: TGTGCCACCAGCATACAGGGGGCGGCTGAAGCTTTCTTT.

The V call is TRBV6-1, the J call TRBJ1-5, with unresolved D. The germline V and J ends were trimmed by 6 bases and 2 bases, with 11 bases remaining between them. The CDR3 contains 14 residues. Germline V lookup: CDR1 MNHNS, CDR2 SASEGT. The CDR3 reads CASRGQLGNQPQHF. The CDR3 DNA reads TGTGCCAGCAGAGGGCAGTTGGGCAATCAGCCCCAGCATTTT.